Presented here are 18 T cell receptor beta chains from one specimen sequenced in a study of T cells in Graves' hyperthyroidism and ophthalmopathy. The investigators amplified TCR beta CDR3 regions from RNA transcripts. The HTBI set primed first-round TCR CDR3 RT-PCR. Each CDR3 protein gets one entry after TCRdb re-called the multiplex PCR reads with MiXCR. The sample contains 150,000 or so distinct CDR3 sequences, 8% to 9.5% of which appear only once. Material: blood. The receptors were gathered from a woman between 18 and 29 years old with Graves' hyperthyroidism that later progressed to Graves' ophthalmopathy.

This clonotype showed up many times. This chain links TRBV28 with TRBJ2-7; 7 positions agree with TRBD1. The junction had 6 bases not matched to a gene; V was cut back by 9 bases and J by 7 bases. Looked up from germline, CDR1 is MDHEN and CDR2 is SYDVKM. The CDR3 covers 11 residues. The CDR3, as DNA: TGTGCCAGTAGGACAGGCCCTGAGCAGTACTTC. This codes for CASRTGPEQYF.

This clonotype was seen repeatedly, ten times or more. V usage is TRBV20-1 and J usage is TRBJ2-1; 12 nucleotides align to TRBD2. CDR1 and CDR2 (germline): DFQATT, SNEGSKA (reference sequence). V dropped 0 bases and J dropped 3; count of bases not matched to a gene: 3. The CDR3 is made up of 16 amino acids. This CDR3 reads CSARDLAGGNYNEQFF. Here the CDR3 DNA reads TGCAGTGCTAGAGATCTAGCGGGAGGGAACTACAATGAGCAGTTCTTC.

This clonotype has a handful of counts. The chain joins TRBV20-1 to TRBJ1-2; TRBD1 might be the D (6 bases). Between the trimmed V and J ends, which lost 0 bases and 7 bases, there was a span of 12 bases. Germline V gene lookup returns CDR1 DFQATT and CDR2 SNEGSKA (reference sequence). This CDR3 contains 13 residues. The CDR3 DNA reads as TGCAGTGCTAGAGAAGGCAGGGGAGTTGGCTACACCTTC. It translates to CSAREGRGVGYTF.

This rearrangement joins TRBV19 to TRBJ1-3; 7 bases line up with TRBD1. V lost 3 bases, J lost 4 bases, and 6 bases stayed unmatched. This CDR3 has 15 amino acids. Germline V gives CDR1 LNHDA, CDR2 SQIVND (reference sequence). The CDR3 DNA sequence: TGTGCCAGTAGTATGGGAACAGGGGTCGGAAACACCATATATTTT. Its protein is CASSMGTGVGNTIYF. Complete variable domain (other parts from reference TRBV19 and TRBJ1-3): DGGITQSPKYLFRKEGQNVTLSCEQNLNHDAMYWYRQDPGQGLRLIYYSQIVNDFQKGDIAEGYSVSREKKESFPLTVTSAQKNPTAFYLCASSMGTGVGNTIYFGEGSWLTVV.

V is TRBV19 and J is TRBJ1-5; 7 bases fit TRBD1. The V segment lost 4 bases and the J segment 0 bases; nucleotides outside the gene matches: 3. Germline V CDR1 and CDR2: LNHDA, SQIVND (reference sequence). This CDR3 is 15 amino acids long. The CDR3 nucleotides read TGTGCCAGTAGTACCACAGGGGTTAGCAATCAGCCCCAGCATTTT. It is translated as CASSTTGVSNQPQHF.

This clonotype was found many times. The rearrangement uses TRBV5-1 and TRBJ2-1; 8 nucleotides match TRBD2. Per germline, CDR1 SGHRS and CDR2 YFSETQ. The ends lost 4 bases at V and 9 bases at J; junction bases unmatched: 9. The CDR3 has 14 residues. The CDR3 nucleotides are TGCGCCAGCAGCCCGGGACTAGTTGGGGTTGAGCAGTTCTTC. This translates into CASSPGLVGVEQFF.

The sample holds many counts of this clonotype. V and J are TRBV12-3 or TRBV12-4 and TRBJ2-1; the D gene is possibly TRBD1 (5 bases). The V end lost 0 bases, the J end lost 9 bases, and 18 bases lay between the germline ends. CDR3 length: 16 amino acids. The CDR3 loop reads CASSLALWRQGSEQFF. The CDR3 nucleotides are TGTGCCAGCAGTTTAGCGTTATGGCGTCAGGGCAGTGAGCAGTTCTTC.

The table lists this clonotype with many counts. CDR3 region: CAWAGGSLGNTIYF. In nucleotides, the CDR3 is TGTGCCTGGGCGGGGGGGAGTCTCGGAAACACCATATATTTT. The rearrangement uses TRBV30 and TRBJ1-3, with D possibly being TRBD1 (5 bases). This CDR3 spans 14 amino acids. Trimming stripped 5 bases from V and 4 bases from J, with 15 bases between. Germline values: CDR1 GTSNPN, CDR2 SVGIG (reference sequence). Variable domain in full (rest from reference TRBV30 and TRBJ1-3): SQTIHQWPATLVQPVGSPLSLECTVEGTSNPNLYWYRQAAGRGLQLLFYSVGIGQISSEVPQNLSASRPQDRQFILSSKKLLLSDSGFYLCAWAGGSLGNTIYFGEGSWLTVV.

This clonotype was counted at least ten times. The chain uses TRBV27 and TRBJ2-1, with 12 bases lining up with TRBD2. The CDR3 consists of 14 residues. CDR1 and CDR2 (germline): MNHEY, SMNVEV (reference sequence). Trimming cost V 8 bases and J 6 bases; bases outside gene matches: 5. The CDR3 nucleotides read TGTGCCAGCGAAGGGACTAGCGGGCGCAATGAGCAGTTCTTC. It translates to CASEGTSGRNEQFF.

This clonotype was seen repeatedly, ten times or more. The V call is TRBV5-4, the J call TRBJ2-7; a weak D match, TRBD1 (5 bases). Trimming took off 2 bases at V and 1 base at J, with 10 bases between the two ends. CDR1 is SGHNT and CDR2 is YYREEE in the germline V gene (reference sequence). The CDR3 extends over 14 amino acids. CDR3 in amino acids: CASSFKQGSYEQYF. The CDR3, as DNA: TGTGCCAGCAGCTTTAAGCAGGGTTCCTACGAGCAGTACTTC.

This clonotype was detected ten times or more. V is TRBV18 and J is TRBJ1-1, with TRBD1 as a possible D gene (5 bases). Germline V CDR1 and CDR2: KGHSH, LQKENI. CDR3 size: 15 residues. The V gene lost 2 bases and the J gene lost 1 base, with 11 bases spanning the gap. The CDR3 bases are TGTGCCAGCTCACCAGACGGGACCGAGAACACTGAAGCTTTCTTT. This translates into CASSPDGTENTEAFF.

This clonotype was counted ten times or more. The chain has TRBV15 and TRBJ1-1, with D possibly being TRBD1 (5 bases). Between the trimmed V and J ends, which lost 6 bases and 4 bases, there was a span of 15 bases. CDR3 length: 14 residues. The germline CDR1 and CDR2 sequences are LNHNV and YYDKDF (reference sequence). The CDR3 reads CATSTDREVTEAFF. The DNA of the CDR3 is TGTGCCACCAGTACCGACAGAGAGGTCACTGAAGCTTTCTTT.

This clonotype was counted many times. V gene TRBV7-6 combines with J gene TRBJ2-7, with D uncertain. Germline CDR1 and CDR2: SGHVS and FNYEAQ. This CDR3 region has 12 residues. The V end lost 5 bases, the J end lost 6 bases, and 11 bases lay between the germline ends. This CDR3 reads CASSIPNGEQYF. The DNA of the CDR3 is TGTGCCAGCAGCATACCCAATGGCGAGCAGTACTTC.

This clonotype has at least ten counts. This rearrangement joins TRBV19 to TRBJ1-2; D is undetermined. Per the germline V gene, CDR1 is LNHDA and CDR2 is SQIVND (reference sequence). The CDR3 runs to 16 residues. The V gene lost 1 base and the J gene lost 1 base, with 13 bases spanning the gap. The DNA of the CDR3 is TGTGCCAGTAGTATAGGGCACGGGAGTTTTAACTATGGCTACACCTTC. Translated: CASSIGHGSFNYGYTF. The variable domain in full, completed from reference TRBV19 and TRBJ1-2, reads DGGITQSPKYLFRKEGQNVTLSCEQNLNHDAMYWYRQDPGQGLRLIYYSQIVNDFQKGDIAEGYSVSREKKESFPLTVTSAQKNPTAFYLCASSIGHGSFNYGYTFGSGTRLTVV.

This clonotype appeared a few times. V gene TRBV20-1 combines with J gene TRBJ1-4; tentative D call: TRBD1 (5 bases). V was clipped by 3 bases and J by 5 bases, with 10 bases between them. Per the germline V gene, CDR1 is DFQATT and CDR2 is SNEGSKA (reference sequence). This CDR3 is 13 amino acids long. Here the CDR3 reads CSASTGANEKLFF. The DNA for the CDR3 is TGCAGTGCTAGTACCGGGGCGAATGAAAAACTGTTTTTT.

This clonotype was detected ten times or more. The chain links TRBV19 to TRBJ1-1; tentative D call: TRBD1 (5 bases). CDR1 is LNHDA and CDR2 is SQIVND in the germline V gene (reference sequence). The CDR3 is 13 residues long. The V and J ends lost 8 bases and 4 bases respectively, with 14 bases between them. CDR3 protein: CASSGPEGTEAFF. In nucleotides, the CDR3 is TGTGCCAGTTCGGGACCGGAGGGCACTGAAGCTTTCTTT.

This clonotype has a count of ten or more. The chain recombines TRBV28 with TRBJ2-7, with TRBD2 matching over 11 bases. V shed 5 bases and J 3 bases; nucleotides not matched to a gene: 9. This CDR3 comprises 16 residues. CDR1 is MDHEN, CDR2 SYDVKM, per germline. CDR3 protein: CASSPIRLAGHYEQYF. The CDR3 nucleotides read TGTGCCAGCAGTCCTATCAGACTAGCGGGACACTACGAGCAGTACTTC.

The table lists this clonotype with many counts. The chain combines TRBV28 with TRBJ2-2; 11 bases match TRBD1. The V and J ends lost 9 bases and 5 bases, in that order; junction bases with no gene match: 11. Germline-derived CDR1 and CDR2 are MDHEN and SYDVKM. The CDR3 runs to 16 residues. The CDR3 region is CASELPGQGATGELFF. CDR3 in DNA: TGTGCCAGTGAACTCCCCGGACAGGGGGCTACCGGGGAGCTGTTTTTT.